One sample yielded the 7 T cell receptor beta chains listed below, sequenced in a study of shared clonotypes between healthy human individuals. Assay: immunoSEQ multiplex PCR; the TCRdb copy retains only in-frame clones and omits some. Of around 200,000 clones in the sample, about 68% were seen once. Specimen: memory CD4+ T cells sorted from blood. Subset indicated: CD45RA-negative fraction. All receptors derive from a man in his thirties or forties in good health.

This chain links TRBV30 with TRBJ2-1; no definite D call. Trimming removed 3 bases at V and 9 bases at J, with 15 bases between. In germline, CDR1 is GTSNPN, CDR2 SVGIG (reference sequence). The CDR3 sequence is 13 residues long. The CDR3, as DNA: TGTGCCTGGAGGTTGCGGTTTGGTGCTGAGCAGTTCTTC. Translated: CAWRLRFGAEQFF.

The rearrangement joins TRBV5-1 to TRBJ2-4; unclear D gene. The CDR3 contains 11 residues. CDR1 and CDR2 (germline): SGHRS, YFSETQ. V was trimmed by 0 bases and J by 9 bases, leaving 4 bases between them. The CDR3 spells CASSLEGIQYF. In DNA form, the CDR3 reads TGCGCCAGCAGCTTGGAGGGCATTCAGTACTTC.

This clone was observed a few times. V usage is TRBV28 and J usage is TRBJ1-2, with D maybe TRBD1 (6 bases). Germline V gene data show CDR1 as MDHEN and CDR2 as SYDVKM. Trimming pared 8 bases from V and 1 base from J, leaving 8 bases between. The CDR3 runs 12 residues. The CDR3 bases are TGTGCCAGCGGGGGACATAACTATGGCTACACCTTC. The encoded protein is CASGGHNYGYTF.

This clone was detected only once. J is TRBJ2-1 and V is TRBV7-2; D is tentatively TRBD1 or TRBD2 (5 bases each). V lost 6 bases, J lost 4 bases, and 10 bases lay in between. The germline gives CDR1 SGHTA, CDR2 FQGNSA. This CDR3 is 13 amino acids long. The CDR3 coding sequence is TGTGCCAGCAGTCTAGGGGAGTACAATGAGCAGTTCTTC. Its translation: CASSLGEYNEQFF. The whole variable domain, remainder taken from reference TRBV7-2 and TRBJ2-1, is GAGVSQSPSNKVTEKGKDVELRCDPISGHTALYWYRQSLGQGLEFLIYFQGNSAPDKSGLPSDRFSAERTGGSVSTLTIQRTQQEDSAVYLCASSLGEYNEQFFGPGTRLTVL.

V usage is TRBV7-6 and J usage is TRBJ2-5; D remains ambiguous. Germline lookup yields CDR1 SGHVS and CDR2 FNYEAQ. This CDR3 is 15 amino acids long. V gave up 0 bases and J gave up 5 bases, with 13 bases separating them. CDR3 loop: CASSLAWGLGETQYF. The CDR3 DNA is TGTGCCAGCAGCTTAGCCTGGGGTTTAGGGGAGACCCAGTACTTC.

The gene calls are TRBV6-4 and TRBJ2-7; 11 nucleotides align to TRBD2. V gave up 8 bases and J gave up 6 bases; unmatched junction bases: 12. The CDR3 has 15 residues. Germline V gives CDR1 MRHNA, CDR2 SNTAGT. The CDR3: CASPERLAGGPEQYF. The CDR3 bases are TGTGCCAGCCCCGAGCGGCTAGCGGGAGGTCCCGAGCAGTACTTC.

The J gene is TRBJ2-3, the V gene TRBV29-1; TRBD2 matches at 7 bases. The germline CDR1 and CDR2 sequences are SQVTM and ANQGSEA. The CDR3 totals 18 residues. J lost 0 bases, V lost 1 base, and 13 bases had no gene match. The CDR3 sequence is CSVEVGGRSVTSTDTQYF. The CDR3 DNA reads TGCAGCGTTGAAGTAGGCGGGAGATCGGTGACTAGCACAGATACGCAGTATTTT.